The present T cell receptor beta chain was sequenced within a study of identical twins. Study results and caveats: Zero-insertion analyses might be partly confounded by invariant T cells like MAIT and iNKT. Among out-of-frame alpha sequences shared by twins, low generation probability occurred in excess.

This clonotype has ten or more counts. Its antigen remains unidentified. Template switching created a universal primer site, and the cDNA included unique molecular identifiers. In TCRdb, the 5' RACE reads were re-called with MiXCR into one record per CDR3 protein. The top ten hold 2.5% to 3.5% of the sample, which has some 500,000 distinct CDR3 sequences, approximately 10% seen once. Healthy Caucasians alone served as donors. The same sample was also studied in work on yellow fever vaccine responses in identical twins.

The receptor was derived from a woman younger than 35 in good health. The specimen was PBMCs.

CDR3 protein: CASSFSSYNEQFF. In nucleotides, the CDR3 is TGTGCCAGCAGCTTTAGCTCCTACAATGAGCAGTTCTTC. This chain links TRBV12-3 or TRBV12-4 with TRBJ2-1; no reliable D call. The ends were cut back, 6 bases at V and 0 bases at J, with 6 bases in the middle. This CDR3 region has 13 residues.